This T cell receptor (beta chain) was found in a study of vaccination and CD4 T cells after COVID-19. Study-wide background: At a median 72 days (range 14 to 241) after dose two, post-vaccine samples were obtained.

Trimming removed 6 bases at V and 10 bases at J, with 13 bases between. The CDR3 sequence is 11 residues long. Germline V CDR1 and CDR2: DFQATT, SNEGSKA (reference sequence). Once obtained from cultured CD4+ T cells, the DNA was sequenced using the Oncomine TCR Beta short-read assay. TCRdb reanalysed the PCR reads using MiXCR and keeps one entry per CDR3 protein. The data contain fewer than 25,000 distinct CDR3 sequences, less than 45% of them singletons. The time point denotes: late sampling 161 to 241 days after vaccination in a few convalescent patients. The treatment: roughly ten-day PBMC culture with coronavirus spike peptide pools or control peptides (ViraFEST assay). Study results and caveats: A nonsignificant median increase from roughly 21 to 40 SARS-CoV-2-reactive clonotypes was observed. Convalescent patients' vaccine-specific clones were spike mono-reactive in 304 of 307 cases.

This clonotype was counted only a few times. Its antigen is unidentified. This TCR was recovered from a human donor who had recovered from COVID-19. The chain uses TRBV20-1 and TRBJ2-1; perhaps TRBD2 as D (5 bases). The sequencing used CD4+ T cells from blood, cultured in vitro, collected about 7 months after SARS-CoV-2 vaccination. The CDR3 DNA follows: TGCAGTGCAACAACTAGTCGCGAGCAGTTCTTC. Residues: CSATTSREQFF.